The clone carrying this TCR beta chain has just a few counts. Its antigen is unidentified. This sample is drawn from a study of identical twins. Germline assignment: CDR1 SNHLY and CDR2 FYNNEI. V was clipped by 8 bases and J by 1 base, with 17 bases between them. This CDR3 is 15 amino acids long. General study findings and limits: Twins shared beta out-of-frame sequences in excess, but this excess was weaker. Cross-sectional statistical analysis, not tracking of the same donors, underpinned the conclusions.

TCRdb called the 5' RACE reads again in MiXCR, with one record for every CDR3 protein. The sample has 1.5 million to 2 million distinct CDR3 sequences, roughly a third seen once. This sequence was found in a newborn girl in good health. The rearrangement links TRBV2 to TRBJ1-2; possible D gene TRBD1, 6 bases. Material: cord blood. In DNA form, the CDR3 reads TGTGCCAGCGGACCAGGGGAGCTTCTTAACTATGGCTACACCTTC. Its translation is CASGPGELLNYGYTF.